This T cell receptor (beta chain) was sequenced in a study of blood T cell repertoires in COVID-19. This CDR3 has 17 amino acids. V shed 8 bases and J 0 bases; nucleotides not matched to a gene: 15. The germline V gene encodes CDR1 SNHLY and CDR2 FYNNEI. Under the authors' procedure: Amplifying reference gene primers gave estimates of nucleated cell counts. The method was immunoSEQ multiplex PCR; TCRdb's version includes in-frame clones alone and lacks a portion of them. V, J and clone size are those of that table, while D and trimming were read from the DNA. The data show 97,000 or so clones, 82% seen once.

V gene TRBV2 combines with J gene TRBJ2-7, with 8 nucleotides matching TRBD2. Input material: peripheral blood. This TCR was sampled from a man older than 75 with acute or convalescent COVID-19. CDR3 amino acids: CASPLARGARNSYEQYF. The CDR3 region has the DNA TGTGCCAGCCCTCTTGCGCGGGGGGCCCGAAACTCCTACGAGCAGTACTTC.